This entry describes one TCR beta chain. The RNA input was about 0.45 to 1 ug, and it was reverse transcribed with random hexamers. MiXCR was run by TCRdb on the immunoSEQ multiplex PCR reads, yielding one entry per CDR3 protein. The table has approximately 190,000 distinct CDR3 sequences, 85% to 95% seen once. The CDR3 loop spans 16 amino acids. J gave up 4 bases and V 3 bases, and 8 bases lay outside the gene matches. Germline loops: CDR1 MNHEY, CDR2 SMNVEV (reference sequence). The data stem from a study of CD8 T cells in Susac syndrome. Looking at the study overall: Of the sequenced Susac syndrome patients, about 6 had active disease and eight were in remission.

Sequencing of TCR beta was performed on blood CD8+ T cells and on blood CD4+ T cells. The sample taken for sequencing was CD8+ T cells from PBMCs. This sequence originates from a human donor with Susac syndrome. The J gene is TRBJ2-1, the V gene TRBV27; TRBD2 matches at 8 bases. CDR3 DNA sequence: TGTGCCAGCAGTTTCTATAGCGGGATGGGGTACAATGAGCAGTTCTTC. Residues: CASSFYSGMGYNEQFF.